This is a list of T cell receptor beta chains from one sample in a study of blood T cells in healthy people across ages. MiXCR, run by TCRdb on the 5' RACE reads, gives a single entry per CDR3 protein. The table records more than 650,000 distinct CDR3 sequences, approximately 55% of them present only once. Sequenced input: blood. The receptors derive from an elderly man in good health. The CDR3 runs from the conserved cysteine through the conserved F or W. A D gene is named only where the DNA matches it firmly. Size is omitted from some rows. Given values are once, few, many or a class for expanded clones.

V,size,J,D,CDR3,DNA
TRBV5-1,-,TRBJ1-2,-,CASSLRMGFDYGYTF,TGCGCCAGCAGCTTGAGGATGGGATTTGACTATGGCTACACCTTC
TRBV29-1,-,TRBJ2-1,TRBD2,CSVEVWLAGSHNSYNEQFF,TGCAGCGTTGAAGTATGGCTAGCGGGATCCCACAACTCCTACAATGAGCAGTTCTTC
TRBV11-2,few,TRBJ2-7,-,CASSLGVVGRSYEQYF,TGTGCCAGCAGCTTAGGGGTGGTAGGGAGGTCCTACGAGCAGTACTTC
TRBV5-6,-,TRBJ2-3,TRBD2,CASSAGLAGGFTDTQYF,TGTGCCAGCAGCGCGGGACTAGCGGGAGGGTTCACAGATACGCAGTATTTT
TRBV12-3/TRBV12-4,-,TRBJ2-3,TRBD2,CASSSRGLADSTDTQYF,TGTGCCAGCAGTTCAAGGGGACTAGCGGATAGCACAGATACGCAGTATTTT
TRBV20-1,few,TRBJ2-5,TRBD2,CSARSPSGDYQETQYF,TGCAGTGCTAGATCCCCTAGCGGGGATTACCAAGAGACCCAGTACTTC
TRBV10-3,-,TRBJ2-1,-,CAISELNEQFF,TGTGCCATCAGTGAGTTAAATGAGCAGTTCTTC
TRBV6-6,-,TRBJ2-5,-,CASSNHMVRQETQYF,TGTGCCAGCAGTAACCACATGGTTCGGCAAGAGACCCAGTACTTC
TRBV6-5,-,TRBJ2-3,-,CASSPTGGKVDTQYF,TGTGCCAGCAGTCCCACTGGGGGCAAGGTCGATACGCAGTATTTT
TRBV20-1,few,TRBJ2-3,TRBD2,CSGTSGIYTQYF,TGCAGTGGTACTAGCGGGATTTATACGCAGTATTTT
TRBV7-4,few,TRBJ2-7,TRBD2,CATPGTSYEQYF,TGTGCCACACCCGGGACTAGCTACGAGCAGTACTTC
TRBV7-9,-,TRBJ2-1,TRBD1,CASSTQGAGNEQFF,TGTGCCAGCAGCACACAGGGGGCCGGCAATGAGCAGTTCTTC
TRBV27,few,TRBJ2-7,-,CASRPGRSYEQYF,TGTGCCAGCAGACCGGGACGGAGCTACGAGCAGTACTTC
TRBV9,-,TRBJ2-4,-,CASSAKENLAKNIQYF,TGTGCCAGCAGCGCTAAGGAAAACCTAGCCAAAAACATTCAGTACTTC
TRBV5-6,few,TRBJ2-6,TRBD1,CASSLNRGTGANVLTF,TGTGCCAGCAGCTTGAACAGGGGTACTGGGGCCAACGTCCTGACTTTC
TRBV5-5,-,TRBJ2-3,TRBD1,CASSLRTGDPGDMQYF,TGTGCCAGCAGCTTGCGGACAGGGGACCCCGGAGATATGCAGTATTTT
TRBV7-2,-,TRBJ2-1,-,CASSLVPAGEQFF,TGTGCCAGCAGCTTAGTCCCCGCGGGTGAGCAGTTCTTC
TRBV29-1,few,TRBJ2-5,TRBD2,CSVYSGRAAKETQYF,TGCAGCGTGTATAGCGGGAGGGCCGCTAAAGAGACCCAGTACTTC
TRBV27,-,TRBJ2-3,-,CASSPPGSKDRYAYF,TGTGCCAGCAGTCCCCCCGGGTCAAAGGACAGATACGCGTATTTT
TRBV27,-,TRBJ2-5,TRBD2,CASSKGTSGSGETQYF,TGTGCCAGCAGTAAGGGGACTAGCGGTTCGGGAGAGACCCAGTACTTC
TRBV10-3,-,TRBJ2-7,TRBD2,CAISGGASGGTYEQYF,TGTGCCATCAGTGGGGGCGCCTCGGGAGGGACCTACGAGCAGTACTTC
TRBV6-6,-,TRBJ1-5,-,CASSYSEGPQPQHF,TGTGCCAGCAGTTACTCGGAGGGACCTCAGCCCCAGCATTTT
TRBV12-3/TRBV12-4,once,TRBJ2-5,-,CASSLGVRWGWETQYF,TGTGCCAGCAGTTTAGGGGTTCGGTGGGGGTGGGAGACCCAGTACTTC
TRBV9,-,TRBJ2-3,-,CASSVWSTDTQYF,TGTGCCAGCAGCGTCTGGTCTACAGATACGCAGTATTTT
TRBV11-2,-,TRBJ2-7,-,CASSLDSVGRVTHEQYF,TGTGCCAGCAGCTTAGATTCGGTGGGCAGGGTAACCCACGAGCAGTACTTC
TRBV9,-,TRBJ2-3,TRBD2,CASSFRLAGGTDTQYF,TGTGCCAGCAGCTTCCGACTAGCGGGAGGGACAGATACGCAGTATTTT
TRBV11-2,-,TRBJ2-7,-,CASSSLGQYSYEQYF,TGTGCCAGCAGCTCATTAGGACAGTACTCCTACGAGCAGTACTTC
TRBV29-1,-,TRBJ2-1,TRBD2,CSVGTSGRAANEQFF,TGCAGCGTTGGGACTAGCGGGAGGGCCGCCAATGAGCAGTTCTTC
TRBV4-1,-,TRBJ2-1,-,CASSQAPGTKQFF,TGCGCCAGCAGCCAAGCGCCGGGTACGAAGCAGTTCTTC
TRBV29-1,-,TRBJ2-1,TRBD1,CSIRQGGPGEQFF,TGCAGCATCAGACAGGGGGGCCCAGGGGAGCAGTTCTTC
TRBV5-1,-,TRBJ2-7,TRBD1,CASSLEQGQTYEQYF,TGCGCCAGCAGCTTGGAACAGGGGCAAACCTACGAGCAGTACTTC
TRBV29-1,-,TRBJ1-1,-,CSTSDVNTEAFF,TGCAGCACCTCCGATGTGAACACTGAAGCTTTCTTT
TRBV27,-,TRBJ1-1,-,CASSFGHPPSEAFF,TGTGCCAGCAGTTTCGGGCATCCCCCCTCTGAAGCTTTCTTT
TRBV25-1,-,TRBJ2-1,-,CASSGRVDNEQFF,TGTGCCAGCTCGGGACGGGTTGACAATGAGCAGTTCTTC
TRBV7-9,few,TRBJ2-1,-,CASSPGWGQFF,TGTGCCAGCAGCCCGGGGTGGGGGCAGTTCTTC
TRBV10-3,few,TRBJ2-7,TRBD2,CAISGLAVYNEQYF,TGTGCCATCAGTGGACTAGCGGTCTACAATGAGCAGTACTTC
TRBV11-2,few,TRBJ2-7,-,CASSLVKTGEQYF,TGTGCCAGCAGCTTAGTTAAGACAGGCGAGCAGTACTTC
TRBV6-5,-,TRBJ2-7,TRBD1,CASSPGQEAYEQYF,TGTGCCAGCAGCCCCGGACAGGAAGCATACGAGCAGTACTTC
TRBV10-1,-,TRBJ2-1,-,CASSEDHGGRYNEQFF,TGCGCCAGCAGTGAGGACCATGGGGGTCGCTACAATGAGCAGTTCTTC
TRBV6-2/TRBV6-3,-,TRBJ2-4,-,CASNSGPNYIQYF,TGTGCCAGCAACAGTGGGCCTAACTACATTCAGTACTTC
TRBV20-1,few,TRBJ2-7,TRBD2,CSARGLAEWYEQYF,TGCAGTGCCCGAGGACTAGCGGAGTGGTACGAGCAGTACTTC
TRBV7-2,-,TRBJ2-7,-,CASSLASDSIYEQYF,TGTGCCAGCAGCTTAGCGTCGGACTCAATCTACGAGCAGTACTTC
TRBV7-3,-,TRBJ2-1,TRBD2,CASSLVGTSDASSYNEQFF,TGTGCCAGCAGCTTAGTTGGGACTAGCGACGCGAGCTCCTACAATGAGCAGTTCTTC
TRBV9,few,TRBJ2-7,-,CASSPYQHNYEQYF,TGTGCCAGCAGCCCCTACCAACACAACTACGAGCAGTACTTC
TRBV7-2,-,TRBJ2-1,TRBD2,CASSPRMTSISSYNEQFF,TGTGCCAGCAGCCCCAGGATGACTAGCATCAGCTCCTACAATGAGCAGTTCTTC
TRBV29-1,-,TRBJ1-2,-,CSVDASGTHGYTF,TGCAGCGTTGATGCTTCAGGAACCCACGGCTACACCTTC
TRBV6-5,-,TRBJ1-4,TRBD1,CASSYGTGDEKLFF,TGTGCCAGCAGTTATGGGACAGGGGATGAAAAACTGTTTTTT
TRBV7-9,-,TRBJ2-1,TRBD2,CASSLPQTSQSSYNGQFF,TGTGCCAGCAGCTTACCGCAGACTAGCCAGAGCTCCTACAATGGGCAGTTCTTC
TRBV7-9,few,TRBJ1-6,-,CASSLERVGSPLHF,TGTGCCAGCAGCTTGGAAAGGGTTGGATCACCCCTCCACTTT
TRBV2,-,TRBJ1-1,-,CASRDDSLNTEAFF,TGTGCCAGCAGGGACGACAGCCTCAACACTGAAGCTTTCTTT
TRBV5-6,-,TRBJ2-7,-,CASRRTMSYEQYF,TGTGCCAGCAGAAGGACAATGTCCTACGAGCAGTACTTC
TRBV30,-,TRBJ2-6,TRBD2,CAWSVRTSGLSGANVLTF,TGTGCCTGGAGTGTAAGGACTAGCGGCCTCTCTGGGGCCAACGTCCTGACTTTC
TRBV15,-,TRBJ2-6,-,CATSRDYGDSGANVLTF,TGTGCCACCAGCAGAGATTACGGAGACTCTGGGGCCAACGTCCTGACTTTC